A single sample is the source of the 24 T cell receptor beta chains below, sequenced in a study of T cells in women clearing cervical HPV infection. Sequencing was performed with immunoSEQ multiplex PCR; in TCRdb, only in-frame clones are kept and a portion is missing. Its clone listing holds roughly 40,000 clones. Sequencing was carried out using blood buffy coat. These receptors all come from a woman aged 18 to 75 with a cervical HPV16 infection that either progressed to CIN3+ or cleared (not recorded which).

As to this clone: The DNA ends 3 residues before the CDR3 does, and the rest of the CDR3 is filled in from the germline J gene. V and J are TRBV2 and TRBJ1-5; 8 nucleotides align to TRBD1. CDR1 is SNHLY, CDR2 FYNNEI, per germline. V lost 6 bases, J lost 3 bases, and 4 bases stayed unmatched. CDR3 length equals 14 residues. CDR3 sequence: CASRPDRDNQPQHF. CDR3 DNA (partial): TGTGCCAGCAGACCGGACAGGGACAATCAGCCC.

As for this clone: The read gets to within 3 residues of the CDR3 end, and the germline J gene fills in the rest. This rearrangement joins TRBV5-1 to TRBJ1-3, with 7 nucleotides matching TRBD1. The J segment lost 2 bases and the V segment lost 4 bases, leaving 6 bases of the junction unmatched. In germline, CDR1 is SGHRS, CDR2 YFSETQ. The CDR3 is made up of 15 amino acids. CDR3: CASSPRQGAGNTIYF. The covered CDR3 bases are TGCGCCAGCAGCCCCCGGCAGGGGGCTGGAAACACC. Full variable domain (missing parts from reference TRBV5-1 and TRBJ1-3): KAGVTQTPRYLIKTRGQQVTLSCSPISGHRSVSWYQQTPGQGLQFLFEYFSETQRNKGNFPGRFSGRQFSNSRSEMNVSTLELGDSALYLCASSPRQGAGNTIYFGEGSWLTVV.

Note on this clone: The read is 3 residues too short to cover the CDR3 end, so that end is filled in from the germline J gene. The V gene is TRBV30, the J gene TRBJ2-5, with unresolved D. This CDR3 region has 13 residues. Germline CDR1 GTSNPN, CDR2 SVGIG (reference sequence). Trimming took 0 bases from V and 5 from J, leaving 10 bases between them. The covered CDR3 bases are TGTGCCTGGAGTGTACGCGGCGGCGAGACC. Translating gives CAWSVRGGET. The full CDR3 protein is CAWSVRGGETQYF.

Regarding this clone: The read terminates 3 residues before the CDR3 end, so the remaining end is supplied by the germline J gene. J is TRBJ2-2 and V is TRBV19, with D uncertain. The germline V gene encodes CDR1 LNHDA and CDR2 SQIVND (reference sequence). The CDR3 totals 12 residues. Trimming took off 7 bases at V and 6 bases at J, with 9 bases between the two ends. The CDR3 region is CASKHFPGELFF. The DNA read from the CDR3 is TGTGCCAGTAAGCACTTCCCCGGGGAG.

The CDR3 loop is CAISPGLNTESEQYF. CDR3 bases read: TGTGCCATCAGCCCGGGACTTAACACGGAATCCGAG. The chain couples TRBV10-3 to TRBJ2-7, with D possibly being TRBD2 (6 bases). The read stops 3 residues short of the end of the CDR3; the missing end is completed from the germline J gene. Germline V gene sequence: CDR1 ENHRY, CDR2 SYGVKD. V was clipped by 6 bases and J by 6 bases, with 21 bases between them. The CDR3 runs 15 residues.

As concerns this clone: The read finishes 3 residues shy of the CDR3 end, and the germline J gene is used to complete it. The genes are TRBV20-1 and TRBJ2-1, with 10 bases identical to TRBD2. CDR1 is DFQATT and CDR2 is SNEGSKA in the germline V gene (reference sequence). CDR3 length: 16 amino acids. V was clipped by 3 bases and J by 3 bases; unmatched bases: 8. The DNA read from the CDR3 is TGCAGTGCTAGCGTTACTAGCGGGAATTTCTACAATGAG. Residues: CSASVTSGNFYNE. The whole CDR3 reads CSASVTSGNFYNEQFF.

To note about this clone: Read coverage stops 3 residues before the CDR3 terminus; the germline J gene supplies the remainder. V is TRBV18 and J is TRBJ2-5, with D possibly being TRBD2 (5 bases). Trimming cost V 3 bases and J 5 bases, with 7 bases left between them. Per germline, CDR1 KGHSH and CDR2 LQKENI. This CDR3 has 12 amino acids. The part of the CDR3 DNA that was read is TGTGCCAGCTCACCGGAGCGGGAGACC. This sequence encodes CASSPERET. The entire CDR3 protein reads CASSPERETQYF.

Concerning this clone itself: The read ends 3 residues before the CDR3 terminus; that terminus is restored from the germline J gene. The chain joins TRBV20-1 to TRBJ2-4, with D uncertain. The CDR3 loop spans 15 amino acids. Germline values: CDR1 DFQATT, CDR2 SNEGSKA (reference sequence). V lost 1 base and J lost 0, with 10 bases in between. The CDR3 spells CSARGLLLAKNIQYF. The sequenced part of the CDR3 DNA is TGCAGTGCTAGAGGACTCCTTCTAGCCAAAAACATT.

Details on this clone: The CDR3 end falls 3 residues outside the read, so it is completed with the germline J gene. V and J are TRBV7-3 and TRBJ2-1; TRBD1 aligns across 7 bases. This CDR3 region has 14 residues. Germline CDR1 SGHTA, CDR2 FQGTGA. V lost 3 bases to trimming and J lost 3 bases; unmatched junction nucleotides: 2. The CDR3 loop is CASSFGTVYNEQFF. The DNA read from the CDR3 is TGTGCCAGCAGCTTCGGGACAGTCTACAATGAG.

In regard to this clone: The read ends 3 residues shy of where the CDR3 ends; the end is completed using the germline J gene. Other DNA sequences in the same sample also yield this CDR3. The rearrangement joins TRBV7-3 to TRBJ2-3; 10 bases align to TRBD1. CDR3 length equals 17 residues. Losses at the gene ends were 4 bases for V and 8 bases for J; bases not matched to a gene: 15. The germline V gene encodes CDR1 SGHTA and CDR2 FQGTGA. The CDR3 spells CASSSHPGQGSRATQYF. The CDR3 bases that were read are TGTGCCAGCAGCTCCCACCCGGGACAGGGGAGTAGGGCTACG.

Turning to this clone: One end of the junction does not line up with germline, which may come from a read error. Distinct nucleotide sequences in the sample also encode this CDR3. The sequenced CDR3 bases are TGCAGCGTTGAAAATCTCCACTATGGA. It specifies CSVENLHYG. The complete CDR3 sequence is CSVENLHYGYTF. The chain couples TRBV29-1 to TRBJ1-2; D is uncertain. The CDR3 end falls 3 residues outside the read, so it is completed with the germline J gene. Germline V lookup: CDR1 SQVTM, CDR2 ANQGSEA. The length of the CDR3 is 12 residues.

To note about this clone: The CDR3 end falls 3 residues outside the read, so it is completed with the germline J gene. The chain links TRBV20-1 to TRBJ2-3; TRBD2 matches at 8 bases. After removal of 0 bases from V and 3 bases from J, the junction contained 5 bases not matched to a gene. CDR3 length equals 15 residues. From germline, CDR1 is DFQATT and CDR2 SNEGSKA (reference sequence). CDR3 DNA, as far as it was read: TGCAGTGCTAGAGATCCGATAGCGGGGACAGATACG. Translating gives CSARDPIAGTDT. The whole CDR3 sequence reads CSARDPIAGTDTQYF.

As to this clone: The CDR3 extends 3 residues past the end of the read, so its final part is completed from the germline J gene. The V and J genes are TRBV29-1 and TRBJ2-7; D unresolved. V was shortened by 4 bases and J by 2 bases, with 6 bases between the two germline ends. The CDR3 totals 11 residues. Germline lookup yields CDR1 SQVTM and CDR2 ANQGSEA. CDR3 region: CSVAVPYEQYF. The CDR3 bases that were read are TGCAGCGTTGCAGTTCCCTACGAG.

With regard to this clone: The read ends 3 residues before the CDR3 terminus; that terminus is restored from the germline J gene. This chain uses TRBV6-1 with TRBJ2-5, with a tentative D call TRBD2 (7 bases). Trimming took 3 bases from V and 4 from J, leaving 15 bases between them. Germline CDR1 reads MNHNS; CDR2 reads SASEGT. The CDR3 totals 15 residues. This chain's CDR3 is CASSEGPGGLETQYF. The sequenced part of the CDR3 DNA is TGTGCCAGCAGTGAGGGCCCGGGGGGCCTAGAGACC.

As regards this clone: The read halts 3 residues ahead of the CDR3 end, with the missing end drawn from the germline J gene. The V and J genes are TRBV19 and TRBJ1-2, with 8 bases aligning to TRBD1. The CDR3 is made up of 13 amino acids. The V gene's germline CDR1 is LNHDA and CDR2 SQIVND (reference sequence). The CDR3 region is CASSATGTGGYTF. CDR3 DNA (partial): TGTGCCAGTAGTGCCACAGGGACAGGAGGC. Filled out from reference TRBV19 and TRBJ1-2, the complete variable domain reads DGGITQSPKYLFRKEGQNVTLSCEQNLNHDAMYWYRQDPGQGLRLIYYSQIVNDFQKGDIAEGYSVSREKKESFPLTVTSAQKNPTAFYLCASSATGTGGYTFGSGTRLTVV.

On this clone itself: Sequencing ends 3 residues short of the CDR3 end; the germline J gene provides the rest. The rearrangement links TRBV2 to TRBJ2-3; D uncertain. Germline V lookup: CDR1 SNHLY, CDR2 FYNNEI. V lost 4 bases to trimming and J lost 3 bases, with 8 bases between them. CDR3 length equals 13 residues. Incomplete CDR3 DNA: TGTGCCAGCAGTGTTAAGGGTACAGATACG. Encoded protein: CASSVKGTDT. The complete CDR3 sequence is CASSVKGTDTQYF.

CDR3 sequence reads: CASSHGTGKGSIAFF. Partial CDR3 DNA: TGTGCCAGCAGCCACGGGACAGGGAAAGGAAGTATC. The gene calls are TRBV7-2 and TRBJ1-1; TRBD1 aligns across 9 bases. The CDR3 end is not reached by the read, which stops 3 residues before it; the germline J gene fills it in. CDR1 is SGHTA and CDR2 is FQGNSA in the germline V gene. CDR3 size: 15 residues. Together with reference TRBV7-2 and TRBJ1-1, the CDR3 gives the full variable domain: GAGVSQSPSNKVTEKGKDVELRCDPISGHTALYWYRQSLGQGLEFLIYFQGNSAPDKSGLPSDRFSAERTGGSVSTLTIQRTQQEDSAVYLCASSHGTGKGSIAFFGQGTRLTVV.

About this clone itself: Sequencing ends 3 residues short of the CDR3 end; the germline J gene provides the rest. V usage is TRBV20-1 and J usage is TRBJ2-7, with 7 bases lining up with TRBD1. Germline CDR1 DFQATT, CDR2 SNEGSKA (reference sequence). This CDR3 is built from 13 residues. The V and J ends lost 6 bases and 0 bases, in that order; junction bases with no gene match: 5. Partial CDR3 DNA: TGCAGTGCCAGTAGGACAGGCTCCTACGAG. Its translation is CSASRTGSYE. The CDR3 in full is CSASRTGSYEQYF.

The CDR3 is CSAETGNSYNEQFF. Incomplete CDR3 DNA: TGCAGTGCCGAAACGGGTAACTCCTACAATGAG. The chain recombines TRBV20-1 with TRBJ2-1; D gene unclear. Sequencing ends 3 residues short of the CDR3 end; the germline J gene provides the rest. CDR3 length: 14 residues. V was trimmed by 6 bases and J by 0 bases, leaving 12 bases between them. CDR1 and CDR2 (germline): DFQATT, SNEGSKA (reference sequence).

As for this clone: The CDR3 is cut off 3 residues early in the read; its end comes from the germline J gene. The chain carries TRBV30 and TRBJ2-6, with D perhaps TRBD2 (6 bases). Germline CDR1 is GTSNPN and CDR2 is SVGIG (reference sequence). This CDR3 has 15 amino acids. V shed 2 bases and J shed 1 base, with 9 bases lying between them. The CDR3 bases that were read are TGTGCCTGGAGTCTCGGGACTTCTGGGGCCAACGTC. It is translated as CAWSLGTSGANV. From start to end, the CDR3 is CAWSLGTSGANVLTF.

About this clone itself: The sequenced fragment ends 3 residues before the CDR3 boundary, so the rest is inferred from the germline J gene. The rearrangement links TRBV7-3 to TRBJ2-1; D remains unclear. Trimming left V 5 bases short and J 4 bases short, with 15 bases between. The CDR3 has 15 residues. The germline CDR1 and CDR2 sequences are SGHTA and FQGTGA. CDR3 bases read: TGTGCCAGCAGCCTGCGCGGAAGTACGTACAATGAG. Its translation: CASSLRGSTYNE. The entire CDR3 protein reads CASSLRGSTYNEQFF. The whole variable domain, remainder taken from reference TRBV7-3 and TRBJ2-1, is GAGVSQTPSNKVTEKGKYVELRCDPISGHTALYWYRQSLGQGPEFLIYFQGTGAADDSGLPNDRFFAVRPEGSVSTLKIQRTERGDSAVYLCASSLRGSTYNEQFFGPGTRLTVL.

For this clone: The sample contains more than one DNA sequence encoding this CDR3. The sequenced part of the CDR3 DNA is TGTGCCAGCAGTCCACAGGGGGACACC. Translated: CASSPQGDT. The entire CDR3 protein is CASSPQGDTIYF. The chain links TRBV2 to TRBJ1-3, with 8 positions matching TRBD1. The read ends 3 residues shy of where the CDR3 ends; the end is completed using the germline J gene. Germline CDR1 SNHLY, CDR2 FYNNEI. The CDR3 sequence is 12 residues long. Germline trimming cut 5 bases from V and 8 bases from J; bases unmatched to any gene: 2.

As concerns this clone: The read comes to an end 3 residues before the CDR3 does, leaving the germline J gene to fill in the end. The J gene is TRBJ1-3, the V gene TRBV5-3, with D possibly matching TRBD1 (6 bases). TRBV5-3 is sorted into the ORF group, with uncertain function. This CDR3 comprises 13 residues. Trimming took off 6 bases at V and 5 bases at J, with 12 bases between the two ends. The chain's CDR3 is CARIRQDRNTIYF. CDR3 DNA, as far as it was read: TGTGCCAGAATAAGACAGGACAGAAACACC.

Note on this clone: The DNA ends 3 residues before the CDR3 does, and the rest of the CDR3 is filled in from the germline J gene. The chain recombines TRBV5-1 with TRBJ1-2, with 9 nucleotides matching TRBD1. Germline V CDR1 and CDR2: SGHRS, YFSETQ. The V gene end was trimmed by 4 bases and the J gene end by 4 bases; junction bases not matched to a gene: 11. The CDR3 loop spans 16 amino acids. The CDR3 loop reads CASSPNRGPRGYGYTF. The CDR3 bases that were read are TGCGCCAGCAGCCCTAACAGGGGGCCACGAGGCTATGGC.